The 2 T cell receptor beta chains below all came from one sample that was sequenced in a study of T cell responses to AZD1222 COVID-19 vaccine. TCRdb keeps only in-frame clones here, not all; method: immunoSEQ multiplex PCR. Of about 110,000 clones in the sample, around 87% were seen once. Sequencing used peripheral blood, obtained on day 0 of AZD1222 vaccination. Source of these receptors: an adult in good health.

V usage is TRBV28 and J usage is TRBJ1-6; no firm D call. Trimming cost V 3 bases and J 5 bases, with 17 bases left between them. Germline CDR1 reads MDHEN; CDR2 reads SYDVKM. The CDR3 length is 17 residues. The CDR3 DNA follows: TGTGCCAGCAGTTTCAACCCCAAGGCAGCCGATAATTCACCCCTCCACTTT. This gives the protein CASSFNPKAADNSPLHF. Full variable domain (rest looked up from reference TRBV28 and TRBJ1-6): DVKVTQSSRYLVKRTGEKVFLECVQDMDHENMFWYRQDPGLGLRLIYFSYDVKMKEKGDIPEGYSVSREKKERFSLILESASTNQTSMYLCASSFNPKAADNSPLHFGNGTRLTVT.

The chain has TRBV5-5 and TRBJ1-4, with no clear D. The CDR3 is made up of 15 amino acids. The V and J ends lost 1 base and 0 bases respectively, with 7 bases between them. Germline V gives CDR1 SGHKS, CDR2 YYEKEE (reference sequence). CDR3 nucleotide sequence: TGTGCCAGCAGCTTGTCCGGGGCAACTAATGAAAAACTGTTTTTT. The encoded protein is CASSLSGATNEKLFF.